The 8 T cell receptor beta chains reported below all come from one sample, sequenced in a study of OX40 agonist ivuxolimab in advanced cancers. Library creation used the immunoSEQ multiplex PCR assay. Held by TCRdb, this immuneACCESS table contains in-frame sequences only and omits some clones. Under half of the omission traces to an unresolved V gene where checked; the cause of the rest is unknown. Recorded for this sample are 60,000 to 95,000 clones; about 92% of them occurred a single time. The top ten constitute roughly 0.37% of the sample. The sample here was CD4+ or CD8+ T cells sorted from blood, taken in a trial of the OX40 agonist ivuxolimab. The receptors were sampled from an adult with an advanced solid tumor such as melanoma, head and neck, liver or kidney cancer.

The chain recombines TRBV5-4 with TRBJ2-6; 7 bases line up with TRBD1. This CDR3 contains 16 residues. From germline, CDR1 is SGHNT and CDR2 YYREEE (reference sequence). The trim removed 5 bases at V and 2 bases at J, leaving 7 bases unmatched. The CDR3 sequence is CASRSTGPPGANVLTF. DNA for the CDR3: TGTGCCAGCAGATCGACAGGGCCCCCTGGGGCCAACGTCCTGACTTTC.

The chain recombines TRBV18 with TRBJ2-3; D not certain. V was pared by 3 bases and J by 4 bases, with 8 bases between. From germline, CDR1 is KGHSH and CDR2 LQKENI. The CDR3 has 13 residues. As DNA, the CDR3 is TGTGCCAGCTCACCCCCGTCCTCAGATACGCAGTATTTT. Encoded protein: CASSPPSSDTQYF.

The V and J genes are TRBV4-3 and TRBJ2-5; D gene unclear. This CDR3 is 13 amino acids long. V shed 1 base and J shed 4 bases, with 7 bases lying between them. Per germline, CDR1 LGHNA and CDR2 YSLEER. CDR3 coding DNA: TGCGCCAGCAGCCAAGTTGGTGCAGAGACCCAGTACTTC. Residues: CASSQVGAETQYF.

The CDR3 coding sequence is TGTGCCGGCGGGGTTGGGATCGAGCAGTACTTC. Protein product: CAGGVGIEQYF. The rearrangement links TRBV10-3 to TRBJ2-7; weak D call: TRBD2 (6 bases). Germline loops: CDR1 ENHRY, CDR2 SYGVKD. V was shortened by 11 bases and J by 6 bases, with 14 bases between the two germline ends. This CDR3 comprises 11 residues.

This clone was detected once. V usage is TRBV2 and J usage is TRBJ2-2; D remains ambiguous. The germline V gene encodes CDR1 SNHLY and CDR2 FYNNEI. V was cut by 8 bases and J by 4 bases, with 11 bases left in between. The CDR3 contains 13 residues. The DNA for the CDR3 is TGTGCCAGCGCCTTCACAGCCACCGGGGAGCTGTTTTTT. It specifies CASAFTATGELFF.

The chain uses TRBV7-9 and TRBJ1-1; D is undetermined. The germline gives CDR1 SEHNR, CDR2 FQNEAQ (reference sequence). The germline V and J ends were trimmed by 1 base and 1 base, with 4 bases remaining between them. This CDR3 is built from 13 residues. The CDR3 nucleotides are TGTGCCAGCAGCTTAGATGCGAACACTGAAGCTTTCTTT. Protein sequence: CASSLDANTEAFF.

This chain joins TRBV30 and TRBJ2-1; 10 bases fit TRBD2. This CDR3 has 14 residues. V lost 3 bases, J lost 4 bases, and 3 bases stayed unmatched. Germline CDR1 GTSNPN, CDR2 SVGIG (reference sequence). For the CDR3, the DNA is TGTGCCTGGAGGACTAGCGGGTATTACAATGAGCAGTTCTTC. Translated, it gives CAWRTSGYYNEQFF.

The chain employs TRBV4-1 and TRBJ1-2; 8 bases map to TRBD1. The trim removed 2 bases at V and 5 bases at J, leaving 7 bases unmatched. The CDR3 is 15 residues long. Germline V gene sequence: CDR1 MGHRA, CDR2 YSYEKL. The CDR3 spells CASSQSQDREYGYTF. In nucleotides, the CDR3 is TGCGCCAGCAGCCAATCTCAGGACAGGGAGTATGGCTACACCTTC.